This T cell receptor beta chain originates from a study of T-cell reconstitution after alpha-beta-depleted transplantation in children. Study-wide results and caveats: At one year after transplant, newly produced T cells mostly accounted for T-cell counts and diversity. As was reported, about two months after transplant, alpha-beta T cells came from several hundred expanded graft clones. Surviving recipient T cells and thymic progenitors accounted for the high day-60 TCRbeta diversity observed in some patients.

Preparing the TCRbeta library involved the use of unique molecular identifiers. A single record per CDR3 protein comes from TCRdb applying MiXCR to the PCR reads. The sample yields about 440,000 distinct CDR3 sequences, around 46% seen once. This clonotype was observed a few times. Its antigen is as yet unknown. This specimen was PBMCs, taken before TCRalphabeta/CD19-depleted stem cell transplant. This clonotype was sampled from a girl aged 2 to 9 with aplastic anemia, due to receive a stem cell transplant.

The CDR3 reads CASTSDRRANTEAFF. DNA for the CDR3: TGTGCCAGCACCAGCGATCGACGGGCGAACACTGAAGCTTTCTTT. This chain links TRBV2 with TRBJ1-1; no definite D call. Trimming left V 7 bases short and J 1 base short, with 16 bases between. This CDR3 is built from 15 residues. Germline V gene sequence: CDR1 SNHLY, CDR2 FYNNEI. Variable domain in full (rest from reference TRBV2 and TRBJ1-1): EPEVTQTPSHQVTQMGQEVILRCVPISNHLYFYWYRQILGQKVEFLVSFYNNEISEKSEIFDDQFSVERPDGSNFTLKIRSTKLEDSAMYFCASTSDRRANTEAFFGQGTRLTVV.